This T cell receptor (beta chain) was observed in a study of T cells in Graves' hyperthyroidism and ophthalmopathy. Study outcomes and limitations: Appearing also in blood were most of the thyroid clonotypes expanded above 0.001. Ophthalmopathy and stable hyperthyroidism were told apart by a 13 V-J model.

Using approximately 10 ml of fresh peripheral blood, PBMCs were prepared. Amplification targeted TCR beta CDR3 regions from RNA transcripts. First-round RT-PCR targeting the TCR CDR3 was performed with the HTBI primer set. TCRdb analysed the multiplex PCR reads with MiXCR anew, one entry per CDR3 protein. The data show fewer than 650,000 distinct CDR3 sequences, with around 15% seen just once and around 13% held by the top ten. This clonotype was counted ten times or more. The antigen remains undetermined. The CDR3 runs 12 residues. Trimming took 6 bases from V and 10 from J; bases not matched to a gene: 7. Germline V gene lookup returns CDR1 MDHEN and CDR2 SYDVKM.

The genes are TRBV28 and TRBJ1-1; 8 bases match TRBD1. The source material was blood. The receptor was isolated from a woman aged 40 to 55 with Graves' hyperthyroidism. The CDR3 sequence: CASSSQGARAFF. As DNA, the CDR3 is TGTGCCAGCAGCTCCCAGGGGGCAAGAGCTTTCTTT. Variable domain in full (rest from reference TRBV28 and TRBJ1-1): DVKVTQSSRYLVKRTGEKVFLECVQDMDHENMFWYRQDPGLGLRLIYFSYDVKMKEKGDIPEGYSVSREKKERFSLILESASTNQTSMYLCASSSQGARAFFGQGTRLTVV.